The 18 T cell receptor beta chains in this list originate from one sample, sequenced in a study of blood T cell repertoires in COVID-19. Assay: immunoSEQ multiplex PCR; the TCRdb copy retains only in-frame clones and omits some. This sample yields 70,000 to 85,000 clones, of which less than 95% are seen a single time; 4.8% belongs to the top ten. Sample: peripheral blood. The source is a woman aged 55-69 years with active COVID-19.

The chain has TRBV18 and TRBJ2-6, with 7 positions matching TRBD1. There are 21 residues in the CDR3. Germline-derived CDR1 and CDR2 are KGHSH and LQKENI. V dropped 6 bases and J dropped 0; count of bases not matched to a gene: 20. The CDR3 nucleotides are TGTGCCAGCTCTACTGTTATTCGGACAAGGGGGCGCTTCTCTGGGGCCAACGTCCTGACTTTC. It encodes CASSTVIRTRGRFSGANVLTF.

The chain couples TRBV10-3 to TRBJ2-2, with D possibly TRBD2 on 6 matching bases. Trimming stripped 7 bases from V and 2 bases from J, with 11 bases between. The germline V gene has CDR1 ENHRY and CDR2 SYGVKD. The CDR3 totals 14 residues. This chain's CDR3 is CAIKAGPNTGELFF. The CDR3 DNA sequence: TGTGCCATCAAGGCGGGACCCAACACCGGGGAGCTGTTTTTT.

This chain connects TRBV5-6 to TRBJ2-5; 10 positions agree with TRBD1. The germline V gene encodes CDR1 SGHDT and CDR2 YYEEEE. CDR3 length: 17 amino acids. Trimming took 0 bases from V and 1 from J; bases not matched to a gene: 6. The CDR3 reads CASSLARTGGVQETQYF. The CDR3 DNA sequence: TGTGCCAGCAGCTTGGCCCGGACAGGGGGAGTCCAAGAGACCCAGTACTTC.

The V gene is TRBV5-1, the J gene TRBJ2-7, with TRBD2 as a possible D gene (6 bases). The CDR3 totals 16 residues. Germline V gene lookup returns CDR1 SGHRS and CDR2 YFSETQ. Trimming shortened V by 4 bases and J by 0 bases, and 17 bases separated the two germline ends. The CDR3 bases are TGCGCCAGCAGCCCCAGATCGGGGGACCGCTCCTACGAGCAGTACTTC. Its translation: CASSPRSGDRSYEQYF. Full variable domain (remainder filled in from reference TRBV5-1 and TRBJ2-7): KAGVTQTPRYLIKTRGQQVTLSCSPISGHRSVSWYQQTPGQGLQFLFEYFSETQRNKGNFPGRFSGRQFSNSRSEMNVSTLELGDSALYLCASSPRSGDRSYEQYFGPGTRLTVT.

This clone was picked up a small number of times. This rearrangement joins TRBV28 to TRBJ2-3, with TRBD1 matching 8 bases. Germline assignment: CDR1 MDHEN and CDR2 SYDVKM. The CDR3 sequence is 16 residues long. Unmatched junction bases numbered 11, after V lost 6 bases and J lost 3 bases. The CDR3 spells CASRQSGGFGTDTQYF. CDR3 bases: TGTGCCAGCAGACAATCAGGGGGCTTCGGAACAGATACGCAGTATTTT.

In DNA, the CDR3 is TGTGCCAGCAAAGTTTATGGGCGGGGGCTCAATGAGCAGTTCTTC. It translates to CASKVYGRGLNEQFF. The chain combines TRBV28 with TRBJ2-1, with D possibly matching TRBD2 (7 bases). The CDR3 spans 15 residues. Looked up from germline, CDR1 is MDHEN and CDR2 is SYDVKM. V was pared by 7 bases and J by 6 bases, with 19 bases between.

This rearrangement joins TRBV18 to TRBJ2-5, with D unresolved. The CDR3 is 13 residues long. Germline V gene lookup returns CDR1 KGHSH and CDR2 LQKENI. V lost 3 bases and J lost 5, with 10 bases in between. In DNA form, the CDR3 reads TGTGCCAGCTCACCCTCCCGTGTGGAGACCCAGTACTTC. Residues: CASSPSRVETQYF.

A few counts support this clone. V usage is TRBV11-3 and J usage is TRBJ1-6; unclear D gene. This CDR3 comprises 13 residues. Per germline, CDR1 SGHNT and CDR2 YENEEA. The V end was cut by 2 bases, the J end by 9 bases, with 8 bases between. CDR3 amino acids: CASSLRGGSPLHF. CDR3 nucleotides: TGTGCCAGCAGCTTACGGGGTGGTTCACCCCTCCACTTT.

The chain recombines TRBV4-1 with TRBJ2-1, with 8 bases identical to TRBD1. The V segment lost 4 bases and the J segment 5 bases; nucleotides outside the gene matches: 7. This CDR3 comprises 15 residues. The germline V gene encodes CDR1 MGHRA and CDR2 YSYEKL. CDR3 residues: CASSPTGGRNNEQFF. CDR3 in DNA: TGCGCCAGCAGCCCCACAGGGGGTCGGAACAATGAGCAGTTCTTC.

The chain links TRBV6-6 to TRBJ2-3; 7 bases match TRBD1. The germline gives CDR1 MNHNY, CDR2 SVGAGI (reference sequence). Trimming removed 2 bases from V and 5 bases from J; junction bases left unmatched: 10. This CDR3 is 16 amino acids long. The CDR3 here is CASSYTPGGVRDTQYF. Written as DNA, the CDR3 is TGTGCCAGCAGTTACACCCCAGGGGGAGTACGAGATACGCAGTATTTT.

V gene TRBV7-2 combines with J gene TRBJ1-1; TRBD1 matches at 7 bases. This CDR3 is 12 amino acids long. Germline-derived CDR1 and CDR2 are SGHTA and FQGNSA. V shed 5 bases, J shed 7 bases, and the junction held 4 bases outside the gene matches. CDR3 sequence: CASSLYRGEAFF. Written as DNA, the CDR3 is TGTGCCAGCAGCCTCTACAGGGGTGAAGCTTTCTTT.

The chain has TRBV28 and TRBJ2-7, with 10 bases matching TRBD2. V was pared by 3 bases and J by 6 bases, with 8 bases of the junction left unmatched. The CDR3 consists of 15 residues. From germline, CDR1 is MDHEN and CDR2 SYDVKM. The CDR3 DNA sequence: TGTGCCAGCAGTTTTTGGGCTAGCGGGAGAGGCGAGCAGTACTTC. It codes for CASSFWASGRGEQYF.

This clone has just a few counts. The J gene is TRBJ2-7, the V gene TRBV27; a weak D match, TRBD1 (6 bases). Germline CDR1 reads MNHEY; CDR2 reads SMNVEV (reference sequence). The CDR3 covers 14 residues. The V gene lost 4 bases and the J gene lost 2 bases, with 12 bases spanning the gap. CDR3 in amino acids: CASSSQGSPYEQYF. The CDR3 DNA reads as TGTGCCAGCAGTTCCCAGGGGAGCCCCTACGAGCAGTACTTC.

The gene calls are TRBV11-2 and TRBJ1-4, with D hard to call. Germline CDR1 reads SGHAT; CDR2 reads FQNNGV. Trimming removed 0 bases at V and 5 bases at J, with 7 bases between. The CDR3 has 14 residues. CDR3 DNA: TGTGCCAGCAGCTTAGACTATTCCAATGAAAAACTGTTTTTT. This codes for CASSLDYSNEKLFF. Filled out from reference TRBV11-2 and TRBJ1-4, the complete variable domain reads EAGVAQSPRYKIIEKRQSVAFWCNPISGHATLYWYQQILGQGPKLLIQFQNNGVVDDSQLPKDRFSAERLKGVDSTLKIQPAKLEDSAVYLCASSLDYSNEKLFFGSGTQLSVL.

The chain joins TRBV28 to TRBJ2-7; possibly TRBD1 for D (6 bases). CDR1 and CDR2 from the germline V gene are MDHEN and SYDVKM. V shed 8 bases and J shed 0 bases, with 14 bases lying between them. This CDR3 spans 14 amino acids. CDR3 sequence: CASWGHQASYEQYF. For the CDR3, the DNA is TGTGCCAGCTGGGGGCACCAAGCCTCCTACGAGCAGTACTTC.

The rearrangement links TRBV7-6 to TRBJ2-1, with D maybe TRBD2 (6 bases). Germline V gene sequence: CDR1 SGHVS, CDR2 FNYEAQ. This CDR3 comprises 16 residues. With 5 bases removed from V and 0 bases from J, the gap between germline ends came to 14 bases. This CDR3 is CASSRWAGSSYNEQFF. CDR3 coding DNA: TGTGCCAGCAGCCGATGGGCGGGAAGCTCCTACAATGAGCAGTTCTTC.

This clone was detected only once. This chain's CDR3 is CASSHSGSGDTQYF. CDR3 sequence (DNA): TGTGCCAGCAGCCATAGCGGGAGTGGAGATACGCAGTATTTT. This sequence joins TRBV7-9 and TRBJ2-3; TRBD2 matches 9 bases. The CDR3 runs to 14 residues. V gave up 5 bases and J gave up 5 bases; unmatched junction bases: 5. Germline-derived CDR1 and CDR2 are SEHNR and FQNEAQ (reference sequence).

The CDR3 sequence is CASTRTGGSYEQYF. The DNA of the CDR3 is TGTGCCAGCACCCGGACAGGGGGATCCTACGAGCAGTACTTC. The rearrangement links TRBV3-1 (or the pseudogene TRBV3-2) to TRBJ2-7, with TRBD1 identical over 10 bases. Trimming removed 7 bases from V and 1 base from J; junction bases left unmatched: 4. Germline CDR1 LGHDT, CDR2 YNNKEL (reference sequence). The CDR3 runs to 14 residues.